This T cell receptor (beta chain) derives from a study of CD4 T cells in relation to SARS-CoV-2 and coronaviruses. The V gene lost 12 bases and the J gene lost 5 bases, with 19 bases spanning the gap. The germline V gene has CDR1 KGHDR and CDR2 SFDVKD. The CDR3 sequence is 14 residues long. Before the COVID-19 pandemic, during about 2011-2019, CD4+ T cells were taken from unexposed donors. Isolation of CD4+ T cells took place after nine to ten days in culture. Assay: immunoSEQ multiplex PCR; the TCRdb copy retains only in-frame clones and omits some. The sample records about 23,000 clones, less than 85% being singletons. With respect to this clone: Its antigen remains unidentified.

The rearrangement uses TRBV24-1 and TRBJ1-5, with D perhaps TRBD1 (5 bases). This sequence was found in a human donor in good health. Specimen: CD4+ T cells from PBMCs, cultured in vitro. The CDR3 spells CAPTLTGRYQPQHF. In nucleotides, the CDR3 is TGTGCCCCAACCCTAACAGGCAGGTATCAGCCCCAGCATTTT.